This T cell receptor beta chain comes out of a study of siplizumab effects on memory and regulatory T cells. The CDR3 runs to 14 residues. V lost 7 bases and J lost 4, with 13 bases in between. From germline, CDR1 is MNHEY and CDR2 SVGAGI. The method was immunoSEQ multiplex PCR; TCRdb's version includes in-frame clones alone and lacks a portion of them. This table holds 57,000 or so clones, around three quarters found once. Sequenced input: memory CD4+ T cells sorted from blood. V and J are TRBV6-5 and TRBJ2-2; maybe TRBD1 (6 bases). This sequence originates from a human donor in good health. In DNA form, the CDR3 reads TGTGCCAGCACCTCAGGGGTGCGCACCGGGGAGCTGTTTTTT. Its protein is CASTSGVRTGELFF.